This T cell receptor (beta chain) comes out of a study of low-dose radiotherapy and immunotherapy resistance in tumors. Study in general: Cohort 1 got 0.5 Gy per fraction every 2 weeks, 6.5 Gy in total.

Alpha and beta chains were covered, as first-strand cDNA relied on TRAV- and TRBV-specific primers. Amplification of TCRs used a constant-region primer and V-primer adapter for approximately 19 PCR cycles. TCRdb re-analysed the reads in MiXCR, keeping a single row per CDR3 protein. The table shows 30,000 to 50,000 distinct CDR3 sequences, with about 28% occurring only once. The V gene's germline CDR1 is SGHRS and CDR2 YFSETQ. This CDR3 spans 13 amino acids. Trimming removed 4 bases at V and 4 bases at J, with 11 bases between. Time point meaning: before trial treatment. This clonotype has only a few counts.

The chain uses TRBV5-1 and TRBJ1-2; D is perhaps TRBD1 (6 bases). This specimen was PBMCs, taken before treatment. This TCR was recovered from a male donor with gallbladder cancer. The CDR3 here is CASSLDSLYGYTF. The CDR3 nucleotides are TGCGCCAGCAGCCTGGACAGTCTCTATGGCTACACCTTC. The whole variable domain, remainder taken from reference TRBV5-1 and TRBJ1-2, is KAGVTQTPRYLIKTRGQQVTLSCSPISGHRSVSWYQQTPGQGLQFLFEYFSETQRNKGNFPGRFSGRQFSNSRSEMNVSTLELGDSALYLCASSLDSLYGYTFGSGTRLTVV.